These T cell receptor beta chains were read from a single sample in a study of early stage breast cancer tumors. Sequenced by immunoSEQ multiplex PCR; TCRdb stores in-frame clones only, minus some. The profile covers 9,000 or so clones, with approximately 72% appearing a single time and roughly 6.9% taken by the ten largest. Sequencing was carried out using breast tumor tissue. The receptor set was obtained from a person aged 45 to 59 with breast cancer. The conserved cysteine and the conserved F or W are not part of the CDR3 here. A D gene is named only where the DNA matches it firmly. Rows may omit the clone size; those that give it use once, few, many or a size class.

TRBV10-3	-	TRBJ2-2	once	AISESIRANTGELF
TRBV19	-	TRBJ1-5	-	ASSILGLGEGNQPQH
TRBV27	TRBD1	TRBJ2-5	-	ASSEAGTGFFPLGETQY
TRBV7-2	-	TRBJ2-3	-	ASSLGAGSDTQY
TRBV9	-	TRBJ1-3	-	ASSVDVRGYGNTIY
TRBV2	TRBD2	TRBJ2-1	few	ASSPRTSGDNEQF
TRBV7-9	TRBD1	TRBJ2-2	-	ASSIGTANTGELF
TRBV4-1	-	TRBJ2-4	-	ASSQKGPGYVEY
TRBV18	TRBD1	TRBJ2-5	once	ASSPRRRTGGKETQY
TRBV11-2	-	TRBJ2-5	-	ASSLVTINFQETQY
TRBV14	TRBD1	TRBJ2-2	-	ASSQETGGITGELF
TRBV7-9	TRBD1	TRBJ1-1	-	ASSLTGTAGEAF
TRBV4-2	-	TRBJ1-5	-	ASSQDWAGTYNQPQH
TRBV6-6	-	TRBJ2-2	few	ASSGSGGELF
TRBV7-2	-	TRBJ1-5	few	ASSPATAVNQPQH
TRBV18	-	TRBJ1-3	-	ASSPSGARGNTIY
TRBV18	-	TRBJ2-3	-	ASSPGGLGEDTQY
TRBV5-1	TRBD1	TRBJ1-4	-	ASSLGQGSPRF
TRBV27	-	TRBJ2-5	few	ASSLGGAGPLQETQY
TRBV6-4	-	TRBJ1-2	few	ASSATRGDYGYT
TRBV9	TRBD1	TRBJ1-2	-	ASSSPRDGTGGYGYT
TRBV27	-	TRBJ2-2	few	ASSQIKPRNTGELF
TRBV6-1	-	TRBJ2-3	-	ASRSRGTDTQY
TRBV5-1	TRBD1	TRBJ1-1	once	ASSSGTGSGGTEAF
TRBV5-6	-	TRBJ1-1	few	ASSLGGGGSTEAF
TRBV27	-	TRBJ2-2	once	ASSPQTPPGELF
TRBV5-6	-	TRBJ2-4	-	ASSLELALKEY
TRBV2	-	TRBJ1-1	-	ARADTPNTEAF
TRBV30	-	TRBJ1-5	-	AWSVGNQPQH
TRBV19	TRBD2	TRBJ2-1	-	ASSTKLAAPNEQF
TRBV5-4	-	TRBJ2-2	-	ASSLDQGPGELF
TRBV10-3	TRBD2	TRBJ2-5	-	AISAGLAVKETQY
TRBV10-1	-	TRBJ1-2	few	AAKVEGPNYGYT
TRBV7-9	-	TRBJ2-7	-	ASSRTDRGYEQY
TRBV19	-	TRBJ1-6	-	ASSFLTNSPLH
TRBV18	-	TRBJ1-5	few	ASSPGFRNNQPQH
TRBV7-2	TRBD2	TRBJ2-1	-	ASSSGLTVHEQF
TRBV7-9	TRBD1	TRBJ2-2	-	ASSSRQGLMRELF
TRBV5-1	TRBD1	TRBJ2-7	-	ASSPRPDRAGEQY
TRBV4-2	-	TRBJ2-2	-	ASSQEDSETGELF
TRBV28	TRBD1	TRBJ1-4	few	ASSLQGVGEKLF
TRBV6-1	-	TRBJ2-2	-	ASRSQGPTGELF
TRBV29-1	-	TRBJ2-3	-	SVEVRARGTDTQY
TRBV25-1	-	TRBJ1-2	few	ASSELRGGDGYT
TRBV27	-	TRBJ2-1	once	ASSSITSYNEQF
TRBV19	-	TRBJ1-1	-	ASSIRGGADKGGTEAF
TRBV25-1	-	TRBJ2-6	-	ASSEISGANVLT
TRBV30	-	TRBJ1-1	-	AWSVRSSEAF
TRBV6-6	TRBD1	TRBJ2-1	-	ASSYGTGFHNEQF
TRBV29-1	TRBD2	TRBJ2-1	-	SVRTSGSNEQF
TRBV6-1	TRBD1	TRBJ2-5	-	ASSSGTGLGTQY
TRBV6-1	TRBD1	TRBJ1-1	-	ASWDRLNTEAF